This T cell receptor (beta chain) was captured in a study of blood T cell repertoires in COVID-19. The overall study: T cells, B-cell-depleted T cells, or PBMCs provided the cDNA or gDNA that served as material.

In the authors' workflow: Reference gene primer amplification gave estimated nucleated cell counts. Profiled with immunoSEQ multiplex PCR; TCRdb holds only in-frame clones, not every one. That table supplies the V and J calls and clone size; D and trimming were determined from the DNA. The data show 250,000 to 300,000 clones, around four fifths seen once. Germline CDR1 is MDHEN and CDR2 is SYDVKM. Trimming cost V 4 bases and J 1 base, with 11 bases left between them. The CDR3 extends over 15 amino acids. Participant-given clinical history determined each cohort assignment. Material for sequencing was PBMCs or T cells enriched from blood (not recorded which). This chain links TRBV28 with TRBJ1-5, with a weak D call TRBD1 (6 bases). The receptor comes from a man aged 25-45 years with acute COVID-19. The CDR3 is CASSSEDRSNQPQHF. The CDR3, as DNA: TGTGCCAGCAGTTCGGAGGACAGAAGCAATCAGCCCCAGCATTTT.